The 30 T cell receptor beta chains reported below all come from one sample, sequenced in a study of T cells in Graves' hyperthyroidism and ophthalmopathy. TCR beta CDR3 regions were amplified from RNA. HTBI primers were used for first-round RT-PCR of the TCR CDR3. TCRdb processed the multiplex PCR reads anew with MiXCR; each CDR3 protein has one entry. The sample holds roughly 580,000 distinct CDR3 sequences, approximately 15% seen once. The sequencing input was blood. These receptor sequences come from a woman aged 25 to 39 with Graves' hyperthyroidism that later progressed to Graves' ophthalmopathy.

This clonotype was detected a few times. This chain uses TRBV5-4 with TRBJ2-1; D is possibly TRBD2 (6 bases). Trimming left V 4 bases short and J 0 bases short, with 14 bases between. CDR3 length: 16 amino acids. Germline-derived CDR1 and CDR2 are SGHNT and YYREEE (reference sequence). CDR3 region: CASSIPGDSSYNEQFF. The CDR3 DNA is TGTGCCAGCAGCATACCTGGGGACTCCTCCTACAATGAGCAGTTCTTC.

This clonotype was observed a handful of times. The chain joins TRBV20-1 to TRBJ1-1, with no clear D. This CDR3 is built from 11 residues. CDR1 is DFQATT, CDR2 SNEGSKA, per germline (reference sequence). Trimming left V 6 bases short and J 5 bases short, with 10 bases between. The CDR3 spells CSAMVETEAFF. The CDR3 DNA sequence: TGCAGTGCCATGGTGGAAACTGAAGCTTTCTTT.

The CDR3 spells CASSYVGLDPISEQFF. The CDR3 nucleotides read TGTGCCAGCAGTTACGTCGGGCTAGACCCCATCAGTGAGCAGTTCTTC. The rearrangement uses TRBV6-5 and TRBJ2-1; D remains ambiguous. The CDR3 runs 16 residues. V was trimmed by 2 bases and J by 9 bases, leaving 20 bases between them. CDR1 MNHEY and CDR2 SVGAGI come from the germline V gene.

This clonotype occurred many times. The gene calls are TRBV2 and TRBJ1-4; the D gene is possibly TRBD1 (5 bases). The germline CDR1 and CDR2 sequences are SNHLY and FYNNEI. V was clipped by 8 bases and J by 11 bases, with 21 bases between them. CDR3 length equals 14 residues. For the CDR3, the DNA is TGTGCCAGCGCCTCCGGGACGGCATCTGGGAAACTGTTTTTT. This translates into CASASGTASGKLFF. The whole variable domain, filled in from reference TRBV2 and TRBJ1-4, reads EPEVTQTPSHQVTQMGQEVILRCVPISNHLYFYWYRQILGQKVEFLVSFYNNEISEKSEIFDDQFSVERPDGSNFTLKIRSTKLEDSAMYFCASASGTASGKLFFGSGTQLSVL.

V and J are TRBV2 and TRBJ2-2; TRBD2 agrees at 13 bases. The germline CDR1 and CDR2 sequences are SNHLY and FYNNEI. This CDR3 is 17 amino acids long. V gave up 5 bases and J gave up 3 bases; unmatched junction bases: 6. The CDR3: CASSPPGLAGYTGELFF. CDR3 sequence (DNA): TGTGCCAGCAGTCCCCCGGGACTAGCGGGATACACCGGGGAGCTGTTTTTT. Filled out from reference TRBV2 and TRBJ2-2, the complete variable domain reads EPEVTQTPSHQVTQMGQEVILRCVPISNHLYFYWYRQILGQKVEFLVSFYNNEISEKSEIFDDQFSVERPDGSNFTLKIRSTKLEDSAMYFCASSPPGLAGYTGELFFGEGSRLTVL.

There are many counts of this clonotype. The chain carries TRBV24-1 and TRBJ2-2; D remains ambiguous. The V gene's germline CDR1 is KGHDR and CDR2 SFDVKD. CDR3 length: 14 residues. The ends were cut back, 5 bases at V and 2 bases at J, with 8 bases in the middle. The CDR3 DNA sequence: TGTGCCACCAGTGTGGGCCCTAACACCGGGGAGCTGTTTTTT. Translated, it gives CATSVGPNTGELFF.

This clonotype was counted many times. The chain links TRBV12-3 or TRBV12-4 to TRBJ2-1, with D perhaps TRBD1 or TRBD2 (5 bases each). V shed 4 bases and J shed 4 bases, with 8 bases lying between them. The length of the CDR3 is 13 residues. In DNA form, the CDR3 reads TGTGCCAGCAGTTGGGACGTTTACAATGAGCAGTTCTTC. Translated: CASSWDVYNEQFF.

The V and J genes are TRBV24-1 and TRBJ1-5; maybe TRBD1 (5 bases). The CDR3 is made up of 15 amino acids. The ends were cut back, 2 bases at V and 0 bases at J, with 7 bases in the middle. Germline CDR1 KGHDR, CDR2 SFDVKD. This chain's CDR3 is CATSDSGVSNQPQHF. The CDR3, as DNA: TGTGCCACCAGTGATTCGGGGGTTAGCAATCAGCCCCAGCATTTT.

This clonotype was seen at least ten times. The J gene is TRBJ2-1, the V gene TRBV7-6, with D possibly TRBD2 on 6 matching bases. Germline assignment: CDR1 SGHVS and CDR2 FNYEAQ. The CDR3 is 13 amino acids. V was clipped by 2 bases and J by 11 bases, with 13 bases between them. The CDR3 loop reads CASSLYSSAQQFF. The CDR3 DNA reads TGTGCCAGCAGCTTATATTCTAGCGCCCAGCAGTTCTTC.

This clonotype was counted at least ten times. CDR3 coding DNA: TGTGCCAGCAGTTTCCGCGGACAGGCGAACACTGAAGCTTTCTTT. Its translation: CASSFRGQANTEAFF. V is TRBV27 and J is TRBJ1-1, with TRBD1 matching 7 bases. Germline assignment: CDR1 MNHEY and CDR2 SMNVEV (reference sequence). V lost 3 bases to trimming and J lost 1 base; unmatched junction nucleotides: 5. CDR3 length equals 15 residues.

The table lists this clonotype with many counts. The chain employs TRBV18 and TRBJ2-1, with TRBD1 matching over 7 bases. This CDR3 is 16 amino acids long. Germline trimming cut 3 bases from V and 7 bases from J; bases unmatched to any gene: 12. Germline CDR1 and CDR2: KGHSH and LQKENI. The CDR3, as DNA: TGTGCCAGCTCACCGGCCTTTGGACAGGCCGGGAATGAGCAGTTCTTC. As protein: CASSPAFGQAGNEQFF. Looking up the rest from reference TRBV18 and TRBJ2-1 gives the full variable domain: NAGVMQNPRHLVRRRGQEARLRCSPMKGHSHVYWYRQLPEEGLKFMVYLQKENIIDESGMPKERFSAEFPKEGPSILRIQQVVRGDSAAYFCASSPAFGQAGNEQFFGPGTRLTVL.

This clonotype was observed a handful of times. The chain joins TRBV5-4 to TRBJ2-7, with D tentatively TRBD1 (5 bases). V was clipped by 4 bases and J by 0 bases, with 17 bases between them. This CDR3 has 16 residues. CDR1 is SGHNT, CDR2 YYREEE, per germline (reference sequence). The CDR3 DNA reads TGTGCCAGCAGCCCCCAAGAAGGACAAACCTCCTACGAGCAGTACTTC. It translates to CASSPQEGQTSYEQYF.

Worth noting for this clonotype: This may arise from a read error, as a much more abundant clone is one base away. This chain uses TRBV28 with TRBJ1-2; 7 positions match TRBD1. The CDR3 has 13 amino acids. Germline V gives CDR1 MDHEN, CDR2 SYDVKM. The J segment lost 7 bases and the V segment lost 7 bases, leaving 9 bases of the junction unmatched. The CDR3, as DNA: TGTGCCAGCAATTCCGGGACAGCGATTGGCTACACCTTC. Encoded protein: CASNSGTAIGYTF.

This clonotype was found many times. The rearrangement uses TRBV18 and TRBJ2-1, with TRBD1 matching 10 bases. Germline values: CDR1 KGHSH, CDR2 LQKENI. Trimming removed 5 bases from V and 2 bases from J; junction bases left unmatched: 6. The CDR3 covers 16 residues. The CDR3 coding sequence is TGTGCCAGCTCATCCCAGACAGGGGGCGCCTACAATGAGCAGTTCTTC. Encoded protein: CASSSQTGGAYNEQFF.

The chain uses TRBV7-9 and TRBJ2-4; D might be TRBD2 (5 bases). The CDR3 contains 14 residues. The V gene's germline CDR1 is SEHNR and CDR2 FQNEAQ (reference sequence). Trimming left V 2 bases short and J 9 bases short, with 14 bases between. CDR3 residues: CASSLTPSFSIQYF. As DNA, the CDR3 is TGTGCCAGCAGCTTAACTCCTAGCTTCAGCATTCAGTACTTC.

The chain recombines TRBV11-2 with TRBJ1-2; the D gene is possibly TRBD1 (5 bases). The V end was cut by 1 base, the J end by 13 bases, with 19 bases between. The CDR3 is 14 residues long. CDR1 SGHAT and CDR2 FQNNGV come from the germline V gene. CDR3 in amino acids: CASSLGGPFYECTF. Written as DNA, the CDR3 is TGTGCCAGCAGCTTAGGGGGCCCCTTCTATGAGTGCACCTTC. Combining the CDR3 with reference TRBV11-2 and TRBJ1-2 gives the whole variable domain EAGVAQSPRYKIIEKRQSVAFWCNPISGHATLYWYQQILGQGPKLLIQFQNNGVVDDSQLPKDRFSAERLKGVDSTLKIQPAKLEDSAVYLCASSLGGPFYECTFGSGTRLTVV.

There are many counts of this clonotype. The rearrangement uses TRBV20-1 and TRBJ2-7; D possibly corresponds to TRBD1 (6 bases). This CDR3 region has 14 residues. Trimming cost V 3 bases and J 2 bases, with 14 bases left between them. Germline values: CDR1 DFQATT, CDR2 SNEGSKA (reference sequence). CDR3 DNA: TGCAGTGCTAGCTGTATGGACAGCCCCTACGAGCAGTACTTC. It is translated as CSASCMDSPYEQYF.

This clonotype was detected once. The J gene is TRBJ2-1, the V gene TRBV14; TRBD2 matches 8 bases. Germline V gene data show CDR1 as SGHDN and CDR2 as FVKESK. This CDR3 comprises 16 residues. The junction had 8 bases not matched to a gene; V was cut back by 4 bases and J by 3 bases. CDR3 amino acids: CASSLAGGANYNEQFF. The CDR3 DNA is TGTGCCAGCAGCCTGGCCGGGGGGGCTAACTACAATGAGCAGTTCTTC.

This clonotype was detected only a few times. CDR3 region: CASSYSSGQPQHF. For the CDR3, the DNA is TGTGCCAGCAGTTACTCCTCAGGTCAGCCCCAGCATTTT. The chain has TRBV6-5 and TRBJ1-5; D is uncertain. CDR3 length: 13 residues. The germline gives CDR1 MNHEY, CDR2 SVGAGI. V was trimmed by 0 bases and J by 6 bases, leaving 6 bases between them.

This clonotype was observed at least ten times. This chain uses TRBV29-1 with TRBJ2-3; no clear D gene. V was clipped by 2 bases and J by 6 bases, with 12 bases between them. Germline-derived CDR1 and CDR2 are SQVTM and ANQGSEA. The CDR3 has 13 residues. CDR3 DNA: TGCAGCGTTGAACCCCCACCGACTGATACGCAGTATTTT. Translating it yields CSVEPPPTDTQYF.

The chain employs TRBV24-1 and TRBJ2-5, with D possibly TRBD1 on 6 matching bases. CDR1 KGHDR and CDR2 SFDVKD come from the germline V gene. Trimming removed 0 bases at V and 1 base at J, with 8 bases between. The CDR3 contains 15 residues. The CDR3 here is CATSDLLGGQETQYF. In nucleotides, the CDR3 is TGTGCCACCAGTGATTTGCTAGGGGGCCAAGAGACCCAGTACTTC.

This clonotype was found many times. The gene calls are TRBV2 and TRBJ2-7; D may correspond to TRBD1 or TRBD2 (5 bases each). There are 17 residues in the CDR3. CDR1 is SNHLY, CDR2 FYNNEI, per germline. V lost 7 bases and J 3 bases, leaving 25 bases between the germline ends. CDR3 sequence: CASTERAGTGMIYEQYF. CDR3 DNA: TGTGCCAGCACCGAACGGGCCGGGACCGGGATGATCTACGAGCAGTACTTC.

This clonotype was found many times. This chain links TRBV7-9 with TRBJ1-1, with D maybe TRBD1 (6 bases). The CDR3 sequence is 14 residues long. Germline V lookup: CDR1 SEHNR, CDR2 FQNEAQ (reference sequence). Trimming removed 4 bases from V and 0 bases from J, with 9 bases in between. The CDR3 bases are TGTGCCAGCAGCTACGGGGGGCTGAACACTGAAGCTTTCTTT. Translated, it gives CASSYGGLNTEAFF.

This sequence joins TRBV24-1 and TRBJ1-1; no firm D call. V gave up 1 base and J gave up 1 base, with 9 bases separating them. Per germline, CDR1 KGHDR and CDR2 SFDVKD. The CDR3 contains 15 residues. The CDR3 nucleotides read TGTGCCACCAGTGATTTCCGAAACGGGAACACTGAAGCTTTCTTT. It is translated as CATSDFRNGNTEAFF.

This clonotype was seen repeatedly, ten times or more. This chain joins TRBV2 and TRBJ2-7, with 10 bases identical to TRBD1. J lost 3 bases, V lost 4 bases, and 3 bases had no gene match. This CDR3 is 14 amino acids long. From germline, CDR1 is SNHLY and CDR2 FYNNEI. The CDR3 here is CASSVGTGDYEQYF. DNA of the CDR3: TGTGCCAGCAGTGTAGGGACAGGGGACTACGAGCAGTACTTC.

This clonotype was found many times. CDR3 sequence reads: CASSPRTGTDTQYF. CDR3 nucleotide sequence: TGTGCCAGCAGCCCTAGGACAGGAACAGATACGCAGTATTTT. The chain has TRBV18 and TRBJ2-3; 7 bases are a match to TRBD1. CDR3 length equals 14 residues. Germline lookup yields CDR1 KGHSH and CDR2 LQKENI. Trimming removed 8 bases from V and 3 bases from J; junction bases left unmatched: 8.

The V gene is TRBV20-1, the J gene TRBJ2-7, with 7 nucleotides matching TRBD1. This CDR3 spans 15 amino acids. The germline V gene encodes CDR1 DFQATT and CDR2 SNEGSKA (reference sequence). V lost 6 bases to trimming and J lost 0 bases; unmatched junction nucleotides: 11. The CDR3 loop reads CSASSGTEVSYEQYF. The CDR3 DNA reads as TGCAGTGCCAGCTCGGGGACAGAGGTCTCCTACGAGCAGTACTTC.

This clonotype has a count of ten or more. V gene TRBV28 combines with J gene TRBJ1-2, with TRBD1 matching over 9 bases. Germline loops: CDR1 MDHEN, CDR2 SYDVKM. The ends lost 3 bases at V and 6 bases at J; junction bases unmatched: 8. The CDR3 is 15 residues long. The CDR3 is CASSFRLTGGNGYTF. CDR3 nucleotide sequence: TGTGCCAGCAGTTTTCGTTTGACAGGGGGGAATGGCTACACCTTC.

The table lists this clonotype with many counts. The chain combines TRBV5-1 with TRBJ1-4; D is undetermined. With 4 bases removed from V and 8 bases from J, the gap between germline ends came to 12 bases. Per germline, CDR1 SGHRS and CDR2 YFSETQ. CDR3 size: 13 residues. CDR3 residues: CASSRFGDEKLFF. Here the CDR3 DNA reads TGCGCCAGCAGCCGTTTCGGAGACGAAAAACTGTTTTTT.

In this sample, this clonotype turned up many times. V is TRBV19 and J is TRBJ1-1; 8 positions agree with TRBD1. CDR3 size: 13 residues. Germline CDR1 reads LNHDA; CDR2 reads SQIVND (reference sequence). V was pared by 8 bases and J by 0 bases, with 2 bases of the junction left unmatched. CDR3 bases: TGTGCCAGTTTGGACAGGGTGAACACTGAAGCTTTCTTT. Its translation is CASLDRVNTEAFF. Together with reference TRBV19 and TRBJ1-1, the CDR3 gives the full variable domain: DGGITQSPKYLFRKEGQNVTLSCEQNLNHDAMYWYRQDPGQGLRLIYYSQIVNDFQKGDIAEGYSVSREKKESFPLTVTSAQKNPTAFYLCASLDRVNTEAFFGQGTRLTVV.